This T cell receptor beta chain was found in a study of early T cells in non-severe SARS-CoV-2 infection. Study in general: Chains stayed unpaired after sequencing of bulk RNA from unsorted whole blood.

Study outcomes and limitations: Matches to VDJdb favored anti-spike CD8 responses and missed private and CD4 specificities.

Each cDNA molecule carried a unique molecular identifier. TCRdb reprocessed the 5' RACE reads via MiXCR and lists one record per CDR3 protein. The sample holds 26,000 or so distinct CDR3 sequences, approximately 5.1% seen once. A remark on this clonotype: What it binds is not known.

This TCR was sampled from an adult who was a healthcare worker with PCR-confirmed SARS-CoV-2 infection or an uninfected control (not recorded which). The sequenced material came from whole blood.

The CDR3 spells CATTSRRTETQYF. CDR3 nucleotides: TGTGCCACCACATCGCGGCGGACGGAGACCCAGTACTTC. The chain is built from TRBV11-2 and TRBJ2-5; D remains ambiguous. Germline-derived CDR1 and CDR2 are SGHAT and FQNNGV. The V end lost 10 bases, the J end lost 5 bases, and 17 bases lay between the germline ends. The CDR3 is 13 residues long.